The entry below describes one T cell receptor beta chain. Its matching antigen is unknown. V lost 4 bases and J 1 base, leaving 10 bases between the germline ends. The CDR3 length is 13 residues. CDR1 and CDR2 from the germline V gene are DFQATT and SNEGSKA (reference sequence). This entry comes from a study of blood T cells in healthy people across ages. Study-wide points: PBMCs that were unsorted prevented a conclusive naive versus antigen-experienced comparison.

Next came a second PCR, run for 7 to 11 cycles, which used a sample-barcoded 5' primer along with a J-beta primer mix. Each cDNA molecule was tagged by a template-switch adaptor that had 12 random nucleotides. TCRdb passed the 5' RACE reads through MiXCR, listing each CDR3 protein once. Of around 1,800,000 distinct CDR3 sequences in the sample, around 42% were seen once. For every donor, a draw yielded about 10 milliliters of peripheral blood. The study isolated at least 6 million PBMCs from each sample. Input material: blood. The TCR originated in a human donor in good health. This chain connects TRBV20-1 to TRBJ1-2; a weak D match, TRBD1 (5 bases). The chain's CDR3 is CSATPTDNYGYTF. CDR3 coding DNA: TGCAGTGCTACGCCGACAGATAACTATGGCTACACCTTC.